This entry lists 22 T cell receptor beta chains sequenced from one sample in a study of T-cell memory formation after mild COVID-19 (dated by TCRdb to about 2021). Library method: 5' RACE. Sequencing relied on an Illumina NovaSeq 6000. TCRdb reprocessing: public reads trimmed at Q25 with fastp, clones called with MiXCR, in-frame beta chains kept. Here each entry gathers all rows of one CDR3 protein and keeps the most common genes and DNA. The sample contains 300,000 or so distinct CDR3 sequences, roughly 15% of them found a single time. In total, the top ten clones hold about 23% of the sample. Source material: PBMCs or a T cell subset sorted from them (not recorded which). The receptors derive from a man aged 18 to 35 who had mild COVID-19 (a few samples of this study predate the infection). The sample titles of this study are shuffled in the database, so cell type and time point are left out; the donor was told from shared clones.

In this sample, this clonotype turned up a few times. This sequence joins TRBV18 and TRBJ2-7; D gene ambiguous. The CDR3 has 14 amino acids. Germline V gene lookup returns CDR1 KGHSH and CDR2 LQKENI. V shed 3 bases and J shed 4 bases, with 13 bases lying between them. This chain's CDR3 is CASSPLRVSYEQYF. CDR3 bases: TGTGCCAGCTCACCCCTCCGGGTGAGTTACGAGCAGTACTTC.

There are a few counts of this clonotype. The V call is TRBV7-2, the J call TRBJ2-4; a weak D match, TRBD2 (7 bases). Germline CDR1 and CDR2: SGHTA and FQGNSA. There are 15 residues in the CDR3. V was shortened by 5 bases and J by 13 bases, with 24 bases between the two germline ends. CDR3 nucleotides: TGTGCCAGCAGCCCAGCGGCGGGGGCGTCGAATTCCCAGTACTTC. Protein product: CASSPAAGASNSQYF.

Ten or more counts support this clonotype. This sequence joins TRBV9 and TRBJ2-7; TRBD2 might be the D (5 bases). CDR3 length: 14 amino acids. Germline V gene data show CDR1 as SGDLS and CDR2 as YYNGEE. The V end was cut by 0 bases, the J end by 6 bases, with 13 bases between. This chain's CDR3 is CASSVEGLLGEQYF. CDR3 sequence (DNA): TGTGCCAGCAGCGTAGAAGGACTCCTAGGCGAGCAGTACTTC.

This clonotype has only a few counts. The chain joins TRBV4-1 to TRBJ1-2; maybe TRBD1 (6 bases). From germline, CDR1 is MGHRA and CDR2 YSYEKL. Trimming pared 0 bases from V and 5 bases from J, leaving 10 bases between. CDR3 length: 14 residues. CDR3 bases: TGCGCCAGCAGCCAAGATCGGACAGCTTATGGCTACACCTTC. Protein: CASSQDRTAYGYTF.

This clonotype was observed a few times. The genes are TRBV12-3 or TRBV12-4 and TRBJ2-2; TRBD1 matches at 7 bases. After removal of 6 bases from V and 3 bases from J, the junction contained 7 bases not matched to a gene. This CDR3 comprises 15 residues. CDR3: CASSLTGWDTGELFF. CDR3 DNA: TGTGCCAGCAGCTTGACAGGGTGGGACACCGGGGAGCTGTTTTTT.

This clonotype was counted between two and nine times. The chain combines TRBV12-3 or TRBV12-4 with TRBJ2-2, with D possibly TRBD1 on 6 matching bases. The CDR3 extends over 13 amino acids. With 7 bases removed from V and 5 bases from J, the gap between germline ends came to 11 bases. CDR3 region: CASTTGTTGELFF. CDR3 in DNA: TGTGCCAGCACGACCGGGACAACCGGGGAGCTGTTTTTT.

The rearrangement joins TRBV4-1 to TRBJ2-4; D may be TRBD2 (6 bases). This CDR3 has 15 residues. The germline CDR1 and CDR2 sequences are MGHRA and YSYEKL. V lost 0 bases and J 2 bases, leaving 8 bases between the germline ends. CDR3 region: CASSQEGGPKNIQYF. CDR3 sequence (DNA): TGCGCCAGCAGCCAAGAAGGAGGGCCCAAAAACATTCAGTACTTC.

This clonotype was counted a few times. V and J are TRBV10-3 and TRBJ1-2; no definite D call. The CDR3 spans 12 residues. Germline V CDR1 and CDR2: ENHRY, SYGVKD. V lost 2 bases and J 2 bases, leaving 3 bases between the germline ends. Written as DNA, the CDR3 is TGTGCCATCAGTGAGGGGAACTATGGCTACACCTTC. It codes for CAISEGNYGYTF.

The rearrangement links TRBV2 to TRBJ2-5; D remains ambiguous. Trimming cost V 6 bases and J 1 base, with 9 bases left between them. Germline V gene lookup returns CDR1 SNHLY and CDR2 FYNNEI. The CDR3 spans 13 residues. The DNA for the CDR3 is TGTGCCAGCAGGAAGACGCCCCAAGAGACCCAGTACTTC. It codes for CASRKTPQETQYF.

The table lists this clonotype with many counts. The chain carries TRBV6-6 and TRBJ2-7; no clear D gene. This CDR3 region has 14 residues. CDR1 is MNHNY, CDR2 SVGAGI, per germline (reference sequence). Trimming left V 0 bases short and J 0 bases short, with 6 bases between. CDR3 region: CASSYSSNSYEQYF. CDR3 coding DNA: TGTGCCAGCAGTTACTCGTCAAACTCCTACGAGCAGTACTTC.

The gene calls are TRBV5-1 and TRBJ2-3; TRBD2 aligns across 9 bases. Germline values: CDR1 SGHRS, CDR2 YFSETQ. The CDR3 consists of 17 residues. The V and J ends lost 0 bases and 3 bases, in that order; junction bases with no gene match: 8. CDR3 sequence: CASSLGPRSGGTDTQYF. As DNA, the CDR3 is TGCGCCAGCAGCTTGGGGCCTCGTAGCGGGGGAACAGATACGCAGTATTTT.

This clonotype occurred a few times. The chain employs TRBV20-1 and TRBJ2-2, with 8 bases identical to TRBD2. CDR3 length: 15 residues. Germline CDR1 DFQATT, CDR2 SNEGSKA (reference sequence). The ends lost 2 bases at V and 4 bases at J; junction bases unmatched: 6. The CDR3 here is CSARTGGPSTGELFF. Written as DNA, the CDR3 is TGCAGTGCTAGAACGGGGGGGCCGAGCACCGGGGAGCTGTTTTTT.

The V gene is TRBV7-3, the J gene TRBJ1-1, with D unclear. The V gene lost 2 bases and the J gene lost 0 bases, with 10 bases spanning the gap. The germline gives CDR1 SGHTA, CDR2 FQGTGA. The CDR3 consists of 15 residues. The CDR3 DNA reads TGTGCCAGCAGCTTAGGTCCGGTTATGAACACTGAAGCTTTCTTT. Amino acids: CASSLGPVMNTEAFF. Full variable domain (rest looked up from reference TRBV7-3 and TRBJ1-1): GAGVSQTPSNKVTEKGKYVELRCDPISGHTALYWYRQSLGQGPEFLIYFQGTGAADDSGLPNDRFFAVRPEGSVSTLKIQRTERGDSAVYLCASSLGPVMNTEAFFGQGTRLTVV.

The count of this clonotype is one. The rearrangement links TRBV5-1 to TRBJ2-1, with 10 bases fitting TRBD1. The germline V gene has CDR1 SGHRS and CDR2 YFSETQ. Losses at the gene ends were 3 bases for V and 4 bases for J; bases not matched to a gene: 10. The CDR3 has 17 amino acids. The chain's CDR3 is CASSWRRQGAGYNEQFF. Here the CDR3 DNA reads TGCGCCAGCAGCTGGCGTCGACAGGGGGCCGGGTACAATGAGCAGTTCTTC.

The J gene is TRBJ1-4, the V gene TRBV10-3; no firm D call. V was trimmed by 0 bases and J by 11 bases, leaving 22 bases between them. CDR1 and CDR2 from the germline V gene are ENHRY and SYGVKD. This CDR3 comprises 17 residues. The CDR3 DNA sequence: TGTGCCATCAGTGAGTCGAAATCTGGCAGCGTATATGGGAAACTGTTTTTT. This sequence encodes CAISESKSGSVYGKLFF.

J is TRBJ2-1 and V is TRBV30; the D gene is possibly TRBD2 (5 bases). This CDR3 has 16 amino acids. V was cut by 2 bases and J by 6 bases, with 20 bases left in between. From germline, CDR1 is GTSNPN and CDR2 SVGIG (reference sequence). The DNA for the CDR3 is TGTGCCTGGAGTCTTACCGCCGGGATTCCGGGCAATGAGCAGTTCTTC. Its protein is CAWSLTAGIPGNEQFF.

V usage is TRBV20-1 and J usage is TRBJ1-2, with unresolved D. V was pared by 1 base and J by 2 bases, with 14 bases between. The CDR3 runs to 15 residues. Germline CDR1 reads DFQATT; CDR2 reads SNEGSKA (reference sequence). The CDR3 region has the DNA TGCAGTGCTAGAGGTTTCCCAGATACCAACTATGGCTACACCTTC. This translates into CSARGFPDTNYGYTF.

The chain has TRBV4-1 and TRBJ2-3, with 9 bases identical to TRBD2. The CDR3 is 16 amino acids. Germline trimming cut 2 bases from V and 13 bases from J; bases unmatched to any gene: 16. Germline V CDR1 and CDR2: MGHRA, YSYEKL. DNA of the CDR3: TGCGCCAGCAGCCAAAATGGGCTAGCGGGGACCACGTTGGAGTATTTT. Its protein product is CASSQNGLAGTTLEYF.

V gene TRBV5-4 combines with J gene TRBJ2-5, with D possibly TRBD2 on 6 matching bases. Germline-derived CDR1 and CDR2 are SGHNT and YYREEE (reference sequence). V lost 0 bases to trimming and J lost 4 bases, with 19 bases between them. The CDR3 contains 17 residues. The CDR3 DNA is TGTGCCAGCAGCTTGGTCATAGATAGCCGGGGAGGAGAGACCCAGTACTTC. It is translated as CASSLVIDSRGGETQYF.

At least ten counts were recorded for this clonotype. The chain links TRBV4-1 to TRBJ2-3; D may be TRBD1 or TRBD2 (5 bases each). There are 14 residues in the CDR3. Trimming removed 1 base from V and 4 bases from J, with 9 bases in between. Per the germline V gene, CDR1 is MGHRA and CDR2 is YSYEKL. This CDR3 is CASSQAGTADTQYF. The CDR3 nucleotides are TGCGCCAGCAGCCAAGCGGGGACCGCAGATACGCAGTATTTT.

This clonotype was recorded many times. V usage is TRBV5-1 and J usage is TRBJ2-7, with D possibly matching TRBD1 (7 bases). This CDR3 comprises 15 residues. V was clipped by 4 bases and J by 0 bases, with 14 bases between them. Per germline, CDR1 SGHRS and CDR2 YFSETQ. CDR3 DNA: TGCGCCAGCAGCGCCCGCGGGGACAGCTCCTACGAGCAGTACTTC. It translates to CASSARGDSSYEQYF.

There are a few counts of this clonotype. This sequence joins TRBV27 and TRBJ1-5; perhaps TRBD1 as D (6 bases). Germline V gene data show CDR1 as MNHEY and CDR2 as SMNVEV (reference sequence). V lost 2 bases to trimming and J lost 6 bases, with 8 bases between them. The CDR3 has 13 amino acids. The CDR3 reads CASSLTGTQPQHF. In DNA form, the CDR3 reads TGTGCCAGCAGTTTAACAGGGACTCAGCCCCAGCATTTT.